This entry is about one T cell receptor beta chain. Its specificity is not known. Sequencing was performed with immunoSEQ multiplex PCR; in TCRdb, only in-frame clones are kept and a portion is missing. The sample shows 180,000 or so clones, about nine tenths of them seen only once. The data were taken from a study of T cell responses to AZD1222 COVID-19 vaccine. CDR1 SGHRS and CDR2 YFSETQ come from the germline V gene. The CDR3 contains 15 residues. Trimming took off 4 bases at V and 0 bases at J, with 8 bases between the two ends. Study-level results: Close to half of spike-specific TCRs reportedly recognize unmutated variant regions. The study sampled repertoires only after the peak T cell response.

The input for sequencing was peripheral blood, taken 28 days after the second AZD1222 dose. The sequence was collected from an adult who received the AZD1222 COVID-19 vaccine. The chain carries TRBV5-1 and TRBJ2-6; no clear D gene. The CDR3 sequence: CASSVRPSGANVLTF. CDR3 nucleotide sequence: TGCGCCAGCAGCGTCAGGCCCTCTGGGGCCAACGTCCTGACTTTC.